This passage covers 20 T cell receptor beta chains from one sample sequenced in a study of OX40 agonist ivuxolimab in advanced cancers. Method: immunoSEQ multiplex PCR; TCRdb's copy keeps in-frame clones and lacks some. The sample consists of 55,000 to 80,000 clones, under 95% of them appearing once. The sample was CD4+ or CD8+ T cells sorted from blood, taken in a trial of the OX40 agonist ivuxolimab. The receptors come from an adult with an advanced solid tumor such as melanoma, head and neck, liver or kidney cancer.

The chain carries TRBV5-1 and TRBJ2-3; weak D call: TRBD1 (5 bases). From germline, CDR1 is SGHRS and CDR2 YFSETQ. With 0 bases removed from V and 4 bases from J, the gap between germline ends came to 6 bases. The CDR3 contains 13 residues. CDR3 sequence reads: CASSLVGPDTQYF. The CDR3 nucleotides read TGCGCCAGCAGCTTGGTGGGGCCAGATACGCAGTATTTT.

The chain joins TRBV30 to TRBJ1-3; maybe TRBD1 (6 bases). The length of the CDR3 is 18 residues. Germline CDR1 is GTSNPN and CDR2 is SVGIG (reference sequence). V was trimmed by 1 base and J by 1 base, leaving 20 bases between them. The CDR3 sequence: CAWSDKSRGVESGNTIYF. The CDR3 coding sequence is TGTGCCTGGAGTGATAAATCGAGGGGGGTGGAATCTGGAAACACCATATATTTT.

As to this clone: Within the sample, other DNA sequences also encode this same CDR3. J is TRBJ2-2 and V is TRBV28; D unclear. Trimming removed 10 bases from V and 4 bases from J, with 4 bases in between. The CDR3 runs 10 residues. Germline CDR1 reads MDHEN; CDR2 reads SYDVKM. This CDR3 is CATSTGELFF. CDR3 coding DNA: TGTGCCACATCCACCGGGGAGCTGTTTTTT.

The genes are TRBV5-1 and TRBJ2-3, with a weak D call TRBD2 (5 bases). Trimming pared 2 bases from V and 6 bases from J, leaving 16 bases between. Germline loops: CDR1 SGHRS, CDR2 YFSETQ. This CDR3 contains 15 residues. CDR3 sequence reads: CASSFGSAAADTQYF. DNA for the CDR3: TGCGCCAGCAGCTTCGGTAGCGCGGCCGCGGATACGCAGTATTTT.

V is TRBV6-1 and J is TRBJ1-4, with TRBD1 matching over 10 bases. J gave up 4 bases and V 7 bases, and 6 bases lay outside the gene matches. The CDR3 is 15 amino acids. Germline values: CDR1 MNHNS, CDR2 SASEGT. The CDR3 region has the DNA TGTGCCAGCAAAGGACAGGGGGGTCGTAATGAAAAACTGTTTTTT. It is translated as CASKGQGGRNEKLFF.

The chain has TRBV6-5 and TRBJ2-7; no definite D call. CDR3 length: 16 amino acids. V was trimmed by 0 bases and J by 3 bases, leaving 15 bases between them. Germline CDR1 is MNHEY and CDR2 is SVGAGI. Here the CDR3 reads CASSYSSVILNYEQYF. As DNA, the CDR3 is TGTGCCAGCAGTTACTCGTCGGTAATACTTAACTACGAGCAGTACTTC.

The V and J genes are TRBV5-5 and TRBJ2-1; 8 bases agree with TRBD2. From germline, CDR1 is SGHKS and CDR2 YYEKEE (reference sequence). The CDR3 is 17 residues long. V shed 0 bases, J shed 6 bases, and the junction held 11 bases outside the gene matches. The CDR3 reads CASSLVTWSGSFNEQFF. CDR3 in DNA: TGTGCCAGCAGCTTGGTAACGTGGAGCGGGAGTTTCAATGAGCAGTTCTTC.

This chain connects TRBV7-3 to TRBJ2-5; 7 positions agree with TRBD1. Germline V lookup: CDR1 SGHTA, CDR2 FQGTGA. With 5 bases clipped from V and 5 bases from J, the junction kept 8 bases outside the gene matches. The CDR3 runs to 14 residues. Written as DNA, the CDR3 is TGTGCCAGCAGCCCGGGACAGTCCCAGGAGACCCAGTACTTC. Protein: CASSPGQSQETQYF.

This CDR3 is CASSLAGTSDDTQYF. CDR3 in DNA: TGTGCCAGCAGCTTGGCGGGGACTAGCGACGATACGCAGTATTTT. The genes are TRBV5-4 and TRBJ2-3; 10 bases line up with TRBD2. Germline V CDR1 and CDR2: SGHNT, YYREEE (reference sequence). Trimming took 0 bases from V and 6 from J; bases not matched to a gene: 4. The CDR3 totals 15 residues.

This rearrangement joins TRBV4-2 to TRBJ2-4; no clear D gene. V dropped 0 bases and J dropped 4 bases, with 7 bases sitting between them. The CDR3 runs 14 residues. The germline gives CDR1 LGHNA, CDR2 YNFKEQ. CDR3 protein: CASSQDTAKNIQYF. The CDR3 DNA follows: TGTGCCAGCAGCCAAGATACGGCGAAAAACATTCAGTACTTC.

The V and J genes are TRBV2 and TRBJ2-3; TRBD2 matches at 10 bases. Germline V gives CDR1 SNHLY, CDR2 FYNNEI. The CDR3 contains 15 residues. Trimming cost V 6 bases and J 3 bases; bases outside gene matches: 6. CDR3 bases: TGTGCCAGCAGACTATGGACTAGCGGTACAGATACGCAGTATTTT. Its translation: CASRLWTSGTDTQYF. The whole variable domain, remainder taken from reference TRBV2 and TRBJ2-3, is EPEVTQTPSHQVTQMGQEVILRCVPISNHLYFYWYRQILGQKVEFLVSFYNNEISEKSEIFDDQFSVERPDGSNFTLKIRSTKLEDSAMYFCASRLWTSGTDTQYFGPGTRLTVL.

The chain joins TRBV6-5 to TRBJ1-1, with D perhaps TRBD1 (5 bases). The CDR3 length is 13 residues. V lost 5 bases to trimming and J lost 4 bases, with 11 bases between them. The V gene's germline CDR1 is MNHEY and CDR2 SVGAGI. CDR3 DNA: TGTGCCAGCAGTAGGGCCGGGGCCACTGAAGCTTTCTTT. This sequence encodes CASSRAGATEAFF.

V gene TRBV6-1 combines with J gene TRBJ2-2; D unclear. V gave up 8 bases and J gave up 6 bases, with 10 bases separating them. The CDR3 loop spans 12 amino acids. Germline lookup yields CDR1 MNHNS and CDR2 SASEGT. The CDR3 spells CASQRASGELFF. The CDR3 DNA follows: TGTGCCAGCCAACGAGCATCCGGGGAGCTGTTTTTT.

The chain recombines TRBV29-1 with TRBJ1-1, with D unresolved. This CDR3 contains 10 residues. Germline CDR1 is SQVTM and CDR2 is ANQGSEA. V dropped 5 bases and J dropped 4 bases, with 5 bases sitting between them. CDR3 residues: CSVMSTEAFF. The CDR3 DNA reads TGCAGCGTTATGTCCACTGAAGCTTTCTTT.

CDR3 sequence (DNA): TGTGCCAGCAGCTTAGCAGATACGCAGTATTTT. It yields the protein CASSLADTQYF. The chain carries TRBV7-2 and TRBJ2-3, with D unclear. V gave up 0 bases and J gave up 5 bases, with 0 bases separating them. Germline CDR1 reads SGHTA; CDR2 reads FQGNSA. The CDR3 has 11 amino acids.

The genes are TRBV7-3 and TRBJ2-3, with D possibly being TRBD1 (6 bases). The CDR3 covers 15 residues. CDR1 is SGHTA and CDR2 is FQGTGA in the germline V gene. Trimming pared 2 bases from V and 1 base from J, leaving 10 bases between. CDR3: CASSLAGAGTDTQYF. CDR3 bases: TGTGCCAGCAGCTTAGCAGGGGCAGGCACAGATACGCAGTATTTT. Variable domain in full (rest from reference TRBV7-3 and TRBJ2-3): GAGVSQTPSNKVTEKGKYVELRCDPISGHTALYWYRQSLGQGPEFLIYFQGTGAADDSGLPNDRFFAVRPEGSVSTLKIQRTERGDSAVYLCASSLAGAGTDTQYFGPGTRLTVL.

The genes are TRBV11-2 and TRBJ2-2, with D unclear. Germline CDR1 and CDR2: SGHAT and FQNNGV. The V gene lost 5 bases and the J gene lost 0 bases, with 7 bases spanning the gap. The CDR3 contains 14 residues. CDR3 residues: CASSRITNTGELFF. CDR3 sequence (DNA): TGTGCCAGCAGCCGGATAACGAACACCGGGGAGCTGTTTTTT.

The chain has TRBV18 and TRBJ1-2, with D uncertain. The V gene's germline CDR1 is KGHSH and CDR2 LQKENI. V lost 2 bases, J lost 1 base, and 8 bases lay in between. This CDR3 spans 14 amino acids. The CDR3 loop is CASSPSDINYGYTF. The DNA of the CDR3 is TGTGCCAGCTCACCAAGCGACATTAACTATGGCTACACCTTC.

The chain joins TRBV18 to TRBJ2-1; TRBD1 might be the D (6 bases). This CDR3 has 18 amino acids. CDR1 and CDR2 from the germline V gene are KGHSH and LQKENI. Trimming shortened V by 3 bases and J by 9 bases, and 27 bases separated the two germline ends. The CDR3 reads CASSPLPGHLGAPLEQFF. The CDR3 DNA reads TGTGCCAGCTCACCTCTCCCGGGACACTTGGGGGCCCCACTTGAGCAGTTCTTC.

The chain recombines TRBV19 with TRBJ1-1, with a tentative D call TRBD1 (6 bases). Trimming cost V 6 bases and J 3 bases, with 17 bases left between them. The CDR3 is 15 amino acids. Looked up from germline, CDR1 is LNHDA and CDR2 is SQIVND (reference sequence). This CDR3 reads CASSLGLGAYTEAFF. CDR3 DNA: TGTGCCAGTAGCCTCGGTTTGGGGGCTTACACTGAAGCTTTCTTT.